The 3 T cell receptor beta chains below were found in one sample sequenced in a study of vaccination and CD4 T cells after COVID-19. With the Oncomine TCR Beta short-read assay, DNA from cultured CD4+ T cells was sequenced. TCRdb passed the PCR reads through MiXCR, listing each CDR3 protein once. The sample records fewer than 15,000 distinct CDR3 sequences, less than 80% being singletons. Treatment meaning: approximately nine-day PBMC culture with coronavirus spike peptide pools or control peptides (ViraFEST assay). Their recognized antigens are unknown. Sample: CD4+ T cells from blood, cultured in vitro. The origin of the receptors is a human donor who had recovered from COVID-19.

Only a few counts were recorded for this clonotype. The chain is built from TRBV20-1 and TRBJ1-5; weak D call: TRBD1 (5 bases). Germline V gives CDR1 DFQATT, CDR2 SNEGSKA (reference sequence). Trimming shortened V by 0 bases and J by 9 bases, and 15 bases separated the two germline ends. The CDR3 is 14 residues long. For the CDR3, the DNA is TGCAGTGCTAGAGATAGTGCAGGGTTGGTGCCCCAGCATTTT. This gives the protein CSARDSAGLVPQHF.

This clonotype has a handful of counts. The CDR3 reads CSVDPGLPSNTGELFF. In DNA, the CDR3 is TGCAGCGTTGACCCGGGACTCCCCTCGAACACCGGGGAGCTGTTTTTT. The chain recombines TRBV29-1 with TRBJ2-2; weak D call: TRBD2 (6 bases). CDR1 and CDR2 from the germline V gene are SQVTM and ANQGSEA. V lost 3 bases to trimming and J lost 0 bases, with 14 bases between them. The CDR3 runs to 16 residues.

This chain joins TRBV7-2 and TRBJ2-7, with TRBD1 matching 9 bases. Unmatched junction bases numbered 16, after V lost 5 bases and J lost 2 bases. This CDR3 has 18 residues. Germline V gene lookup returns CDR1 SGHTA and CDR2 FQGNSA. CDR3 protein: CASSGGQGMLRGAYEQYF. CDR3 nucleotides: TGTGCCAGCAGCGGGGGACAGGGAATGTTAAGGGGAGCCTACGAGCAGTACTTC.